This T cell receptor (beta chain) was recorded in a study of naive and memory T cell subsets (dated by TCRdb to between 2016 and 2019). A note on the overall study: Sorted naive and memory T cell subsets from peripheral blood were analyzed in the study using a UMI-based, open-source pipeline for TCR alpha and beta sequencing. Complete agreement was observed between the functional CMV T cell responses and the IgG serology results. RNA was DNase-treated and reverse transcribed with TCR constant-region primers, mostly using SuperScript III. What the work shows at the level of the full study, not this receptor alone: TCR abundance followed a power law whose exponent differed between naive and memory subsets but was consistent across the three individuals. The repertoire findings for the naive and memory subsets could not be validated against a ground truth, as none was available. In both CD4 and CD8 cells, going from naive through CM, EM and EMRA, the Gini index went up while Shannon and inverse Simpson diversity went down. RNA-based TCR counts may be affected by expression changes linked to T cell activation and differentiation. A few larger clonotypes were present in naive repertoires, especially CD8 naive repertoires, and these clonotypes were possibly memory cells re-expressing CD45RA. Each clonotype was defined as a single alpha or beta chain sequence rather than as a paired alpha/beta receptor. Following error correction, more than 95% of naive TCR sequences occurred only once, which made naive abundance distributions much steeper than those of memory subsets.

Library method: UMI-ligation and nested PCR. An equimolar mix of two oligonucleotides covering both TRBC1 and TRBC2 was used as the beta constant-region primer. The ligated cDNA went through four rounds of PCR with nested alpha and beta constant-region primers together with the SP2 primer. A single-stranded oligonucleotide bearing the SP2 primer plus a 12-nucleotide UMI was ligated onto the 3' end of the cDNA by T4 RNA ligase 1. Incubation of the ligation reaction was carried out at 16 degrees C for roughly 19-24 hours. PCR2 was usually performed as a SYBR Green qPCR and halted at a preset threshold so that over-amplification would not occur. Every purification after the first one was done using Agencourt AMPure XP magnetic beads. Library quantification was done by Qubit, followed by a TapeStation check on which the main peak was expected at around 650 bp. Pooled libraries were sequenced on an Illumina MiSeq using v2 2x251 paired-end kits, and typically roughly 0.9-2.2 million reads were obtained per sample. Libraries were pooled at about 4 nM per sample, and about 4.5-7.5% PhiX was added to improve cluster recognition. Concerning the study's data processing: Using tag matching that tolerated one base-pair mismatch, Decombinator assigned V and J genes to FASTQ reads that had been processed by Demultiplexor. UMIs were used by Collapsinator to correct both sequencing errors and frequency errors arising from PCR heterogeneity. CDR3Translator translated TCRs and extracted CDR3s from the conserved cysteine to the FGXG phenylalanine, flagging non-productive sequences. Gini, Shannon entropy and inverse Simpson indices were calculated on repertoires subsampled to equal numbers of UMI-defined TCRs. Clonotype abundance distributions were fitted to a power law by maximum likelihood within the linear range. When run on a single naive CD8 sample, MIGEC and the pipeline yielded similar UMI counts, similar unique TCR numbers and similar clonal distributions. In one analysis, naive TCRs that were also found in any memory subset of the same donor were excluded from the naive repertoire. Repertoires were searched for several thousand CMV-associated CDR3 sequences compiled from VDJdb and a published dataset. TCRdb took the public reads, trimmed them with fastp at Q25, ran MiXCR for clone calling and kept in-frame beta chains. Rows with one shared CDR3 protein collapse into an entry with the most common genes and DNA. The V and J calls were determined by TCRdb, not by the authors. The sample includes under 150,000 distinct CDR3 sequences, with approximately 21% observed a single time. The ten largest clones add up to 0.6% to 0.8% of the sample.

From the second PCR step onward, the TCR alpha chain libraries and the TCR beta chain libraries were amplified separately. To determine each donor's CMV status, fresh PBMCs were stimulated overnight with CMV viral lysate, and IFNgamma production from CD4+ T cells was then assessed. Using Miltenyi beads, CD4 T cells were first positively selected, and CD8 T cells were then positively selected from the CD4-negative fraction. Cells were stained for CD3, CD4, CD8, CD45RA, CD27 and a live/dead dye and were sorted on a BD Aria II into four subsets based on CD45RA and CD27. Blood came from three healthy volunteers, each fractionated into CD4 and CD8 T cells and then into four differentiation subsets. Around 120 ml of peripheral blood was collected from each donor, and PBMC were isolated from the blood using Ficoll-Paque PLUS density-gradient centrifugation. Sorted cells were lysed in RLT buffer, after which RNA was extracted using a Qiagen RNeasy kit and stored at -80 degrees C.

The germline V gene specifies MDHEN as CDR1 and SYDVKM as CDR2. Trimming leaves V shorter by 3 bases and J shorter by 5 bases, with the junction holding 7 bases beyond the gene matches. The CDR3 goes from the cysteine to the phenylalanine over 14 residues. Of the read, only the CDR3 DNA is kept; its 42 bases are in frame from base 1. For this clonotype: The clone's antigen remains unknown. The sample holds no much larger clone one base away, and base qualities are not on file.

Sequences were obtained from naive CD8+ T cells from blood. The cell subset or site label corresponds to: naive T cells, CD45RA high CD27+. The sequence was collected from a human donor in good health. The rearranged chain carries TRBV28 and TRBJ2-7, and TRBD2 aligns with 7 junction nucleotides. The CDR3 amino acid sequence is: CASSFWGGPHEQYF. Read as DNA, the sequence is TGTGCCAGCAGTTTTTGGGGAGGGCCACACGAGCAGTACTTC.